The 4 T cell receptor beta chains in this list originate from one sample, sequenced in a study of graft-versus-host responses after intestinal transplantation. Their antigen targets remain unknown. Generated by immunoSEQ multiplex PCR, the TCRdb table keeps only in-frame clones and is missing some. The sample lists over 65,000 clones, around 93% occurring once. The material was unstimulated CD8+ T cells sorted from spleen or lymph node cells, obtained before transplant. The receptors come from a human donor who was the organ donor for an intestinal transplant.

The V call is TRBV2, the J call TRBJ2-7; tentatively, D is TRBD2 (5 bases). This CDR3 spans 15 amino acids. Germline assignment: CDR1 SNHLY and CDR2 FYNNEI. V gave up 5 bases and J gave up 5 bases, with 19 bases separating them. The CDR3 DNA follows: TGTGCCAGCAGTTCGGAGCTGCGGCGGGTGGACGAGCAGTACTTC. This translates into CASSSELRRVDEQYF.

This chain uses TRBV7-2 with TRBJ1-2; possibly TRBD1 for D (6 bases). Trimming left V 5 bases short and J 0 bases short, with 7 bases between. In germline, CDR1 is SGHTA, CDR2 FQGNSA. CDR3 size: 13 residues. As DNA, the CDR3 is TGTGCCAGCAGCCGGACAGCTAACTATGGCTACACCTTC. Translation gives CASSRTANYGYTF.

The rearrangement joins TRBV4-1 to TRBJ2-1, with 7 positions matching TRBD1. The germline gives CDR1 MGHRA, CDR2 YSYEKL. J gave up 4 bases and V 4 bases, and 10 bases lay outside the gene matches. This CDR3 is 16 amino acids long. CDR3 bases: TGCGCCAGCAGCCCTTTTGCTGCAGGGGGATACAATGAGCAGTTCTTC. It encodes CASSPFAAGGYNEQFF.

The chain uses TRBV9 and TRBJ2-3, with D perhaps matching TRBD2 (6 bases). Germline values: CDR1 SGDLS, CDR2 YYNGEE. CDR3 length equals 16 residues. Trimming took off 4 bases at V and 7 bases at J, with 22 bases between the two ends. The CDR3 DNA reads as TGTGCCAGCAGCAAACAAACGGGACTCGGAGGGTATACGCAGTATTTT. It codes for CASSKQTGLGGYTQYF.